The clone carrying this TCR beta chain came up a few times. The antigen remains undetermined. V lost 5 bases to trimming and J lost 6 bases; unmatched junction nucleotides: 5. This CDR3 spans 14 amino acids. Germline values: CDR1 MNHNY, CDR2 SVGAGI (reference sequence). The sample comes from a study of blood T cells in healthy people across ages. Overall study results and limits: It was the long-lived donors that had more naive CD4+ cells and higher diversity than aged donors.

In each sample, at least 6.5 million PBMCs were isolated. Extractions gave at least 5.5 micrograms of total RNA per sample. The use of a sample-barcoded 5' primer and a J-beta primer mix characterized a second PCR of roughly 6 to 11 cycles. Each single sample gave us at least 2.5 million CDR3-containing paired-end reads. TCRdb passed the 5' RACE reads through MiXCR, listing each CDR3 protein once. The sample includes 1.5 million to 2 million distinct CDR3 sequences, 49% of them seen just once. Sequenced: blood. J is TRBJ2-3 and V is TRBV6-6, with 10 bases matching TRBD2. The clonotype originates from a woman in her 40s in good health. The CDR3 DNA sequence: TGTGCCAGCAGTGGACTAGCGGAGGTGGATACGCAGTATTTT. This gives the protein CASSGLAEVDTQYF.